This T cell receptor beta chain was sequenced for a study of blood T cell repertoires in COVID-19. In the study overall: Collection of acute and convalescent COVID-19 samples took place in the United States, Italy and Spain. The cDNA or gDNA used as material had been derived from T cells, B-cell-depleted T cells, or PBMCs.

Before being deemed recovered, Cohort 3 donors had two negative PCRs, clearance, or symptom resolution. Trimming removed 3 bases at V and 2 bases at J, with 9 bases between. This CDR3 is built from 14 residues. Germline assignment: CDR1 LNHDA and CDR2 SQIVND (reference sequence). Profiled with immunoSEQ multiplex PCR; TCRdb holds only in-frame clones, not every one. The table includes about 210,000 clones, 85% to 90% detected once. This receptor was identified in a man between 25 and 39 years old who had recovered from COVID-19. Sequenced: PBMCs or T cells enriched from blood (not recorded which). The gene calls are TRBV19 and TRBJ2-3, with TRBD2 as a possible D gene (6 bases). CDR3 bases: TGTGCCAGTAGTATTGGAGGGCTCACAGATACGCAGTATTTT. Translated, it gives CASSIGGLTDTQYF.